This TCR beta chain emerged from a study of blood T cell repertoires in COVID-19. The assay was immunoSEQ multiplex PCR, and TCRdb's table has in-frame clones only and misses some. The profile shows tens of thousands of clones, around four fifths of them singletons. The CDR3 runs 15 residues. V lost 6 bases, J lost 5 bases, and 11 bases stayed unmatched. The V gene's germline CDR1 is SNHLY and CDR2 FYNNEI. This clone has just one count. Material: peripheral blood. This chain joins TRBV2 and TRBJ2-3, with 7 bases fitting TRBD1. This clonotype originated in a human donor in a cohort sampled during active COVID-19. The DNA of the CDR3 is TGTGCCAGCAGGACCGGGACAGAGAATTTAGATACGCAGTATTTT. This gives the protein CASRTGTENLDTQYF.